The 14 T cell receptor beta chains presented below share a single source sample, sequenced in a study of blood T cell repertoires in COVID-19. Data came from immunoSEQ multiplex PCR; TCRdb stores just in-frame clones and leaves some out. Of approximately 99,000 clones detected, approximately 87% appear once; the ten largest clones hold just under 20%. Sequenced: peripheral blood. The receptors come from a human donor in a cohort sampled during active COVID-19.

The V gene is TRBV27, the J gene TRBJ2-7, with D perhaps TRBD1 (5 bases). The CDR3 is 15 residues long. Between the trimmed V and J ends, which lost 7 bases and 6 bases, there was a span of 22 bases. Germline V lookup: CDR1 MNHEY, CDR2 SMNVEV (reference sequence). Here the CDR3 reads CASTTSLVQGAEQYF. The CDR3, as DNA: TGTGCCAGCACCACGAGTCTGGTTCAGGGTGCCGAGCAGTACTTC.

This clone was seen a single time. The chain carries TRBV14 and TRBJ1-2; D unclear. Trimming cost V 1 base and J 3 bases, with 9 bases left between them. Germline assignment: CDR1 SGHDN and CDR2 FVKESK. There are 14 residues in the CDR3. CDR3 sequence (DNA): TGTGCCAGCAGCCAAGTAGGAGGAGACTATGGCTACACCTTC. Its protein is CASSQVGGDYGYTF.

J is TRBJ2-4 and V is TRBV6-1, with TRBD1 identical over 9 bases. The CDR3 consists of 17 residues. The germline V gene has CDR1 MNHNS and CDR2 SASEGT. Trimming cost V 0 bases and J 2 bases; bases outside gene matches: 5. CDR3 coding DNA: TGTGCCAGCAGTGAAGCTTGGGACAGGGTCTCCAAAAACATTCAGTACTTC. Amino acids: CASSEAWDRVSKNIQYF.

The CDR3 sequence: CASSSSDGKDSYEQYF. In DNA, the CDR3 is TGTGCCAGCAGCTCTTCCGATGGCAAAGACTCCTACGAGCAGTACTTC. The V and J genes are TRBV7-9 and TRBJ2-7; D unclear. The germline CDR1 and CDR2 sequences are SEHNR and FQNEAQ (reference sequence). This CDR3 contains 16 residues. Trimming removed 4 bases at V and 0 bases at J, with 16 bases between.

Details on this clone: The junction does not match germline at one end; this may be a read error. The chain employs TRBV7-7 and TRBJ2-7; D may match TRBD1 or TRBD2 (6 bases each). The CDR3 consists of 14 residues. Per germline, CDR1 SSHAT and CDR2 FNYEAQ (reference sequence). The CDR3 is CASSLGGRAYEQYF. CDR3 in DNA: TGTGCTAGCAGCTTAGGGGGGCGAGCCTACGAGCAGTACTTC.

The rearrangement uses TRBV19 and TRBJ2-2; the match to TRBD2 covers 7 bases. CDR1 and CDR2 (germline): LNHDA, SQIVND (reference sequence). The ends lost 0 bases at V and 4 bases at J; junction bases unmatched: 17. The CDR3 runs to 20 residues. As DNA, the CDR3 is TGTGCCAGTAGTATAGATGGATTCGGGGGATCCGGGAGGTTCACCGGGGAGCTGTTTTTT. Protein sequence: CASSIDGFGGSGRFTGELFF.

The V and J genes are TRBV28 and TRBJ1-3, with D tentatively TRBD1 (6 bases). V dropped 7 bases and J dropped 3 bases, with 13 bases sitting between them. This CDR3 has 14 amino acids. CDR1 is MDHEN, CDR2 SYDVKM, per germline. CDR3 amino acids: CASILTGGGNTIYF. CDR3 bases: TGTGCCAGCATTCTGACAGGCGGTGGAAACACCATATATTTT.

The chain is built from TRBV9 and TRBJ1-3; 8 bases line up with TRBD1. CDR3 size: 17 residues. CDR1 and CDR2 from the germline V gene are SGDLS and YYNGEE. V shed 0 bases and J 0 bases; nucleotides not matched to a gene: 5. The CDR3 DNA sequence: TGTGCCAGCAGCGTAGCTGGGACAGGCTTCTCTGGAAACACCATATATTTT. This encodes CASSVAGTGFSGNTIYF.

The CDR3 bases are TGTGCCAGCAGCGGAGACAGGCCCTTAAACGGAGAGACCCAGTACTTC. Its protein is CASSGDRPLNGETQYF. The chain links TRBV2 to TRBJ2-5, with a tentative D call TRBD1 (6 bases). V lost 6 bases and J 4 bases, leaving 21 bases between the germline ends. CDR3 length equals 16 residues. Germline V CDR1 and CDR2: SNHLY, FYNNEI. Combining the CDR3 with reference TRBV2 and TRBJ2-5 gives the whole variable domain EPEVTQTPSHQVTQMGQEVILRCVPISNHLYFYWYRQILGQKVEFLVSFYNNEISEKSEIFDDQFSVERPDGSNFTLKIRSTKLEDSAMYFCASSGDRPLNGETQYFGPGTRLLVL.

V and J are TRBV29-1 and TRBJ1-1; 9 bases map to TRBD1. V shed 5 bases, J shed 7 bases, and the junction held 5 bases outside the gene matches. Germline CDR1 is SQVTM and CDR2 is ANQGSEA. This CDR3 comprises 12 residues. The CDR3 bases are TGCAGCGTTCACAGGGGGCAGGGTGAAGCTTTCTTT. Translation: CSVHRGQGEAFF.

The chain recombines TRBV28 with TRBJ2-7; 8 bases are shared with TRBD2. There are 14 residues in the CDR3. The V segment lost 8 bases and the J segment 1 base; nucleotides outside the gene matches: 7. The germline CDR1 and CDR2 sequences are MDHEN and SYDVKM. CDR3 DNA: TGTGCCAGCGGCATAGCGGGGATTTCCTACGAGCAGTACTTC. This codes for CASGIAGISYEQYF.

This rearrangement joins TRBV9 to TRBJ2-3; TRBD2 agrees at 12 bases. Germline assignment: CDR1 SGDLS and CDR2 YYNGEE. J lost 5 bases, V lost 2 bases, and 3 bases had no gene match. The CDR3 runs 15 residues. DNA of the CDR3: TGTGCCAGCAGCGTGTCGGGACTAGCGGGAGATACGCAGTATTTT. Its protein is CASSVSGLAGDTQYF.

The rearrangement joins TRBV18 to TRBJ2-3; tentative D call: TRBD1 (6 bases). The CDR3 extends over 14 amino acids. V lost 2 bases and J 2 bases, leaving 8 bases between the germline ends. Germline loops: CDR1 KGHSH, CDR2 LQKENI. The CDR3: CASSPGTTTDTQYF. CDR3 nucleotides: TGTGCCAGCTCACCAGGGACAACCACAGATACGCAGTATTTT.

The chain joins TRBV10-3 to TRBJ2-7; tentative D call: TRBD1 (6 bases). Looked up from germline, CDR1 is ENHRY and CDR2 is SYGVKD. This CDR3 region has 15 residues. Between the trimmed V and J ends, which lost 0 bases and 3 bases, there was a span of 12 bases. CDR3 loop: CAISESAGESYEQYF. Here the CDR3 DNA reads TGTGCCATCAGTGAGTCAGCAGGGGAGAGCTACGAGCAGTACTTC.